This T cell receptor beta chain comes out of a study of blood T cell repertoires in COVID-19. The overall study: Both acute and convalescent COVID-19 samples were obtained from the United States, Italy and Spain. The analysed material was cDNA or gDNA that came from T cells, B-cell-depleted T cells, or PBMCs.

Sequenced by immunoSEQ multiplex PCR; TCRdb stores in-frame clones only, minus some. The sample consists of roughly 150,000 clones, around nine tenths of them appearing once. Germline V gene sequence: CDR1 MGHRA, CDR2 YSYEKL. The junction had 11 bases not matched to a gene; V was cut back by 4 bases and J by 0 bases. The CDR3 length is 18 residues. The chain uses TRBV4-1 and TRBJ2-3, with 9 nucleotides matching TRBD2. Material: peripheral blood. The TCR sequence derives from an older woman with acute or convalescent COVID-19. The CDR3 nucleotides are TGCGCCAGCAGCCTCGAGCCTAGCGGGGCCACTAGCACAGATACGCAGTATTTT. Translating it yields CASSLEPSGATSTDTQYF.